This T cell receptor beta chain was documented in a study of PD-L1 blockade in urothelial cancer. About the research overall: Patients initiated atezolizumab around 2014 at 1,200 mg intravenously every 3 weeks. A median of 141,255 T cells was found in the blood samples.

Specified time point: pretreatment peripheral blood. CDR3 length: 16 residues. V was clipped by 5 bases and J by 2 bases, with 16 bases between them. Germline V lookup: CDR1 SGHTA, CDR2 FQGTGA. Assay used: immunoSEQ multiplex PCR; TCRdb lists only in-frame clones, some missing. The sample contains some 71,000 clones, 75% to 90% of which appear only once. The TCR was taken from a man in his 60s with urothelial cancer. The chain carries TRBV7-3 and TRBJ1-3; D not resolved. The specimen comprised PBMCs, sampled around atezolizumab (anti-PD-L1) treatment. The CDR3 loop reads CASSLAGGITGNTIYF. CDR3 nucleotides: TGTGCCAGCAGCCTAGCGGGCGGCATCACTGGAAACACCATATATTTT.